This T cell receptor beta chain comes out of a study of T cell responses to AZD1222 COVID-19 vaccine. Germline loops: CDR1 SEHNR, CDR2 FQNEAQ (reference sequence). The CDR3 has 17 amino acids. V was pared by 0 bases and J by 4 bases, with 9 bases of the junction left unmatched. The assay was immunoSEQ multiplex PCR, and TCRdb's table has in-frame clones only and misses some. The table lists about 93,000 clones, 80% to 90% of them singletons, with over 2% in the top ten. The clonotype was recovered from an adult who received the AZD1222 COVID-19 vaccine. This sample comprised peripheral blood, obtained 28 days after the second AZD1222 dose. This chain uses TRBV7-9 with TRBJ2-7; 10 positions agree with TRBD1. DNA of the CDR3: TGTGCCAGCAGCTTAGCGGGGGGGACAGGGGAGGCTTACGAGCAGTACTTC. This translates into CASSLAGGTGEAYEQYF. Based on the CDR3 plus reference TRBV7-9 and TRBJ2-7, the full variable domain is DTGVSQNPRHKITKRGQNVTFRCDPISEHNRLYWYRQTLGQGPEFLTYFQNEAQLEKSRLLSDRFSAERPKGSFSTLEIQRTEQGDSAMYLCASSLAGGTGEAYEQYFGPGTRLTVT.